This TCR beta chain comes out of a study of CD8+CD57+ T cells in acquired aplastic anemia. Looking at the study overall: Sorted CD4+ plus CD8+ cells gave DNA averaging roughly 3.2 ug. Healthy donors yielded some 10 million CD4+ cell reads on average.

The CDR3 is 11 amino acids. The V gene's germline CDR1 is SEHNR and CDR2 FQNEAQ (reference sequence). V lost 7 bases and J lost 10, with 13 bases in between. The template for TCR beta VDJ and CDR3 sequence profiling was genomic DNA. A single record per CDR3 protein comes from TCRdb applying MiXCR to the reads. The sample holds some 180,000 distinct CDR3 sequences, approximately 45% seen once. This clonotype came up once. The V call is TRBV7-9, the J call TRBJ2-5; D unclear. The specimen was sorted CD4+, CD8+, or CD8+CD57+ T cells (not recorded which) from PBMCs. The TCR was taken from a human donor in good health. The CDR3 DNA is TGTGCCAGCACCTCCCAAGTTGGCCAGTACTTC. Translated: CASTSQVGQYF.